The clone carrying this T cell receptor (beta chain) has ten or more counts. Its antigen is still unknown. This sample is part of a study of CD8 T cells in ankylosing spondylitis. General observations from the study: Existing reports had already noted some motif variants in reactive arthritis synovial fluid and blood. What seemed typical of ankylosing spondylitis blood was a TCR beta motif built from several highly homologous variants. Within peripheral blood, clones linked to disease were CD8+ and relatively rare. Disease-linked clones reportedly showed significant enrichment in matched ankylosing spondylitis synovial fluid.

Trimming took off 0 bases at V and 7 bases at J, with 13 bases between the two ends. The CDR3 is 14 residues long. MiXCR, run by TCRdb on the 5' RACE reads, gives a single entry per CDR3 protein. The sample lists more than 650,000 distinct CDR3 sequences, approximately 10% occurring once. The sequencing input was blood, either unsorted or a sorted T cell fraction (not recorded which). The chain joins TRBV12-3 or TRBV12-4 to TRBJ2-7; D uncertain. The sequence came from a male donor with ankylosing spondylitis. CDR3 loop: CASSLARRVSEQYF. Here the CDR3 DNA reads TGTGCCAGCAGTTTAGCGCGTCGGGTCTCAGAGCAGTACTTC.